The present TCR beta chain was sequenced within a study of CD8 T cells in ankylosing spondylitis. CDR1 and CDR2 from the germline V gene are MNHEY and SVGEGT. V gave up 7 bases and J gave up 2 bases, with 16 bases separating them. There are 15 residues in the CDR3. Regarding this clonotype: Its cognate antigen is unknown.

Quantitative 5'-RACE with molecular barcodes produced the TCR beta libraries. TCRdb called the 5' RACE reads again in MiXCR, with one record for every CDR3 protein. This sample has 750,000 to 850,000 distinct CDR3 sequences; approximately 12% occur once, and the top ten carry about 0.49%. General observations from the study: Clones that were linked to disease were CD8+ and were relatively rare in peripheral blood. Characteristic of ankylosing spondylitis blood, it appeared, was a TCR beta motif comprising fewer than 10 highly homologous variants.

This TCR derives from a male donor with ankylosing spondylitis. Sample: blood, either unsorted or a sorted T cell fraction (not recorded which). This chain connects TRBV6-2 or TRBV6-3 to TRBJ2-3, with TRBD1 as a possible D gene (7 bases). CDR3: CASTGGGLNTDTQYF. As DNA, the CDR3 is TGTGCCAGCACCGGAGGGGGCCTTAACACAGATACGCAGTATTTT.